This T cell receptor beta chain emerged from a study of Ad26.COV2.S vaccination and SARS-CoV-2 variants (dated by TCRdb to the early 2020s). Concerning the study at large: Vaccine-arm donors were drawn from COV1001, a multicentre, randomized, double-blind, placebo-controlled phase I-IIa trial of Ad26.COV2.S in healthy adults. Investigators did not know the trial group allocation while performing experiments and assessing outcomes. TCRbeta repertoire sequencing was used to assess the specificity and breadth of SARS-CoV-2-reactive T cell receptors after Ad26.COV2.S vaccination. Ad26.COV2.S was given intramuscularly at 5x10^10 or 1x10^11 viral particles, as a single shot or as two shots 56 days apart. The TCR-sequenced set comprised around 32 samples: some 20 Ad26.COV2.S vaccine recipients, 5 placebo recipients and 8 SARS-CoV-2 convalescent individuals. Trial participants were randomized into five groups of five, in which low-dose or high-dose Ad26.COV2.S was given once or twice, or placebo was given on both occasions. Overall study results and their limits: The study lacked the statistical power to compare responses across vaccine doses or regimens. Higher spike-specific TCR breadth was observed in Ad26.COV2.S recipients than in placebo recipients (P = 0.0014). According to the authors, total T cell responses may have been underestimated by the TCR breadth and depth analyses. After vaccination, substantial breadth of spike-specific CD8+ and CD4+ T cell responses was reported. Non-spike TCR breadth was comparable between vaccine and placebo recipients, consistent with the vaccine containing only spike.

The treatment or condition label, read with the paper, signifies: some 20 received Ad26.COV2.S at low or high dose, single or two shots; roughly five received placebo; per-sample allocation not given. For vaccine and placebo recipients, the sequenced repertoires came from samples collected on day 63 after the first injection. Between 29 July and 7 August 2020, Cohort 1b enrolled 25 adults aged 18-55 years at one site in Boston, USA. Ad26.COV2.S was a replication-incompetent adenovirus type 26 vector expressing a prefusion-stabilized SARS-CoV-2 spike protein from the original Wuhan strain. The CDR3 measures 16 amino acids from cysteine to phenylalanine. CDR3 DNA is the only sequence kept; it has 48 bases, read in frame from the first base. The germline V gene gives CDR1 as SGHRS and CDR2 as YFSETQ. The V end loses 0 bases and the J end loses 3 bases, and a stretch of 16 bases separates them. Concerning this clone itself: It lacks a known antigen. Base-call qualities are not available, and no considerably larger clone is one nucleotide away.

The immunoSEQ Assay was the method used to sequence TCRbeta CDR3 regions. After extraction, genomic DNA underwent amplification by bias-controlled multiplex PCR, followed by high-throughput sequencing. On the authors' methods: To quantify the absolute abundance of each unique TCRbeta CDR3 region, sequences were collapsed and filtered. T cell fraction was estimated by normalization of TCRbeta template counts to usable DNA, with usable DNA being measured through amplification of reference genes present in all nucleated cells. Repertoire TCRs were annotated as SARS-CoV-2-specific by exact matching of V gene, CDR3 amino acid sequence and J gene to a known reactive TCR set. The reference SARS-CoV-2 TCR set was derived from MIRA and filtered for enrichment in COVID-19-positive ImmuneCODE repertoires, a step that removed public or cross-reactive TCRs. Based on the MIRA antigens, annotated TCRs were further analysed at the level of specific ORF or position within ORF. Breadth was defined as the number of annotated unique rearrangements divided by the total number of unique productive rearrangements, and depth was defined as the summed frequency of the annotated unique rearrangements. Two-sided Wilcoxon rank-sum tests were used to compare TCR breadth between groups. The table comes from immuneACCESS by way of TCRdb, which keeps in-frame sequences with V and J called. Part of the clones is missing from these tables; in studies checked, under half for an unresolved V gene and the rest for unknown reasons. V, J and clone size are taken as reported in that table, and D and trimming were inferred from the DNA itself. In all, the sample holds around 300,000 clones, and 88% of those were seen once. The ten largest clones add up to around 6.6% of the sample.

This receptor was taken from a person between 18 and 59 years old who received the Ad26.COV2.S COVID-19 vaccine or a placebo. The chain employs TRBV5-1 and TRBJ2-7; a tentative D call is TRBD2 (7 bases match). The sample here was peripheral blood, taken in a trial of Ad26.COV2.S vaccine versus placebo. The DNA reads as follows: TGCGCCAGCAGCTTGGGACCTAGCGGAGGGGGCTACGAGCAGTACTTC. Translated, it reads CASSLGPSGGGYEQYF. Supplemented by the reference TRBV5-1 and TRBJ2-7 proteins around the CDR3, the complete variable domain is KAGVTQTPRYLIKTRGQQVTLSCSPISGHRSVSWYQQTPGQGLQFLFEYFSETQRNKGNFPGRFSGRQFSNSRSEMNVSTLELGDSALYLCASSLGPSGGGYEQYFGPGTRLTVT.